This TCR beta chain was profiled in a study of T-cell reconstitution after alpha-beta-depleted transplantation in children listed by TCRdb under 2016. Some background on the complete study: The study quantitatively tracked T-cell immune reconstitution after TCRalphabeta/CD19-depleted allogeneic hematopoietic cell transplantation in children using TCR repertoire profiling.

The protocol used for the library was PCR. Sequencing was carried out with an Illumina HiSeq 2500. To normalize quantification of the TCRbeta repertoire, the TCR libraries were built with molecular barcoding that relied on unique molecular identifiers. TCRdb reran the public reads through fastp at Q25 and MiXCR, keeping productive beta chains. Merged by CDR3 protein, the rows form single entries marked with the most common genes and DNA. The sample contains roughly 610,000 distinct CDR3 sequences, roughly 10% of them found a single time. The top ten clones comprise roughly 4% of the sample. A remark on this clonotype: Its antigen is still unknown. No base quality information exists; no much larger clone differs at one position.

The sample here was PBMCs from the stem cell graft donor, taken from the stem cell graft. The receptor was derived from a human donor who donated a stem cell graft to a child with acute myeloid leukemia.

The nucleotides read TGCAGTGCTTTTGGGGACTCCGTTTACAATGAGCAGTTCTTC. It translates to CSAFGDSVYNEQFF. Here the chain combines TRBV20-1 and TRBJ2-1; D gene: possibly TRBD2, on 6 matching bases. The germline V gene (reference sequence) specifies DFQATT as CDR1 and SNEGSKA as CDR2. V lost 5 bases and J lost 4 bases; the stretch between them is 15 bases long. The CDR3 goes from the cysteine to the phenylalanine over 14 residues. Here the CDR3 DNA is all that survives: 42 bases in frame from base 1.